The 30 T cell receptor beta chains below come from one sample, sequenced in a study of multiple sclerosis patients with progressive multifocal leukoencephalopathy. The time point: before natalizumab initiation. Method: immunoSEQ multiplex PCR; TCRdb's copy keeps in-frame clones and lacks some. The profile shows roughly 28,000 clones, about 88% of them singletons. Sample: PBMCs. The source is a human donor with multiple sclerosis.

This chain joins TRBV5-6 and TRBJ2-5; possible D gene TRBD2, 7 bases. Germline V gene sequence: CDR1 SGHDT, CDR2 YYEEEE. V was trimmed by 2 bases and J by 4 bases, leaving 15 bases between them. There are 15 residues in the CDR3. CDR3 amino acids: CASSFPGGGRETQYF. In nucleotides, the CDR3 is TGTGCCAGCAGCTTCCCTGGCGGGGGCAGAGAGACCCAGTACTTC.

V usage is TRBV4-2 and J usage is TRBJ2-1; the match to TRBD2 covers 13 bases. J was trimmed by 8 bases and V by 4 bases; bases with no gene match: 5. The germline V gene has CDR1 LGHNA and CDR2 YNFKEQ. This CDR3 has 15 amino acids. Here the CDR3 DNA reads TGTGCCAGCAGCCTCACTAGCGGGGGGGCCGATGAGCAGTTCTTC. Encoded protein: CASSLTSGGADEQFF.

The V and J genes are TRBV7-3 and TRBJ1-5, with a possible D match to TRBD1 (5 bases). The CDR3 runs 15 residues. Trimming removed 3 bases from V and 0 bases from J, with 9 bases in between. Germline V gives CDR1 SGHTA, CDR2 FQGTGA. The CDR3: CASSLDTLSNQPQHF. In DNA, the CDR3 is TGTGCCAGCAGCTTGGACACTCTTAGCAATCAGCCCCAGCATTTT.

A single count supports this clone. The chain couples TRBV19 to TRBJ2-4, with 7 bases fitting TRBD2. With 8 bases clipped from V and 0 bases from J, the junction kept 7 bases outside the gene matches. The germline CDR1 and CDR2 sequences are LNHDA and SQIVND (reference sequence). The CDR3 length is 15 residues. DNA for the CDR3: TGTGCCAGTTCCTACGGGAGGCTAGCCAAAAACATTCAGTACTTC. It yields the protein CASSYGRLAKNIQYF.

The CDR3 reads CASRLLVGSPLHF. CDR3 nucleotide sequence: TGTGCCAGCCGCCTCCTTGTCGGGTCACCCCTCCACTTT. The chain employs TRBV7-2 and TRBJ1-6; unclear D gene. V shed 8 bases and J shed 10 bases, with 15 bases lying between them. The CDR3 has 13 amino acids. Per germline, CDR1 SGHTA and CDR2 FQGNSA.

J is TRBJ2-1 and V is TRBV2; TRBD2 agrees at 10 bases. The CDR3 covers 14 residues. Per germline, CDR1 SNHLY and CDR2 FYNNEI. The ends lost 5 bases at V and 6 bases at J; junction bases unmatched: 4. CDR3 DNA sequence: TGTGCCAGCAGTAGGACTAGCGGTAGCAATGAGCAGTTCTTC. Amino acid sequence: CASSRTSGSNEQFF.

The chain has TRBV6-5 and TRBJ2-5, with 9 bases aligning to TRBD1. The last part of the DNA fits TRBJ2-7 better; the J call may be wrong. Germline V CDR1 and CDR2: MNHEY, SVGAGI. The CDR3 is 14 amino acids. The CDR3 is CASSNGQGSYEQYF. The CDR3 bases are TGTGCCAGCAGTAATGGACAGGGGAGTTACGAGCAGTACTTC.

V and J are TRBV30 and TRBJ1-2, with D unresolved. The CDR3 has 13 amino acids. Trimming removed 0 bases at V and 8 bases at J, with 13 bases between. Germline CDR1 is GTSNPN and CDR2 is SVGIG (reference sequence). CDR3 sequence: CAWSVGTERGYTF. The CDR3 nucleotides read TGTGCCTGGAGTGTAGGCACAGAGCGAGGCTACACCTTC.

The rearrangement links TRBV6-6 to TRBJ1-4, with D tentatively TRBD1 (6 bases). CDR3 length equals 15 residues. The V gene lost 4 bases and the J gene lost 2 bases, with 11 bases spanning the gap. Germline CDR1 is MNHNY and CDR2 is SVGAGI (reference sequence). In DNA, the CDR3 is TGTGCCAGCAGTTTGGGGGACAACACTAATGAAAAACTGTTTTTT. It translates to CASSLGDNTNEKLFF.

The table lists this clone with a count of one. V gene TRBV5-1 combines with J gene TRBJ2-1; D tentatively fits TRBD1 or TRBD2 (5 bases each). Germline V gene lookup returns CDR1 SGHRS and CDR2 YFSETQ. The V end was cut by 5 bases, the J end by 8 bases, with 11 bases between. CDR3 size: 12 residues. The CDR3 bases are TGCGCCAGCAGGGGGGAAGGGCATGAGCAGTTCTTC. Translation: CASRGEGHEQFF.

The V gene is TRBV6-1, the J gene TRBJ1-6; D is uncertain. Germline V gene data show CDR1 as MNHNS and CDR2 as SASEGT. This CDR3 is 17 amino acids long. V was shortened by 3 bases and J by 7 bases, with 19 bases between the two germline ends. Here the CDR3 DNA reads TGTGCCAGCAGTGATTCAAGAGTGGTACGGATGAATTCACCCCTCCACTTT. Translating gives CASSDSRVVRMNSPLHF.

As DNA, the CDR3 is TGTGCCAGCAGCCTCAGGGGGACCCAGTACTTC. As protein: CASSLRGTQYF. The V call is TRBV7-2, the J call TRBJ2-5; weak D call: TRBD1 (6 bases). Germline CDR1 reads SGHTA; CDR2 reads FQGNSA. CDR3 length: 11 residues. V was shortened by 5 bases and J by 7 bases, with 8 bases between the two germline ends.

This rearrangement joins TRBV7-3 to TRBJ2-1; 7 bases match TRBD2. The V gene end was trimmed by 6 bases and the J gene end by 2 bases; junction bases not matched to a gene: 7. The CDR3 runs 15 residues. Germline V gene data show CDR1 as SGHTA and CDR2 as FQGTGA. The CDR3 sequence: CASSPGGVAYNEQFF. The CDR3 DNA sequence: TGTGCCAGCAGTCCTGGGGGGGTCGCCTACAATGAGCAGTTCTTC. The complete variable domain, with remaining parts taken from reference TRBV7-3 and TRBJ2-1, reads GAGVSQTPSNKVTEKGKYVELRCDPISGHTALYWYRQSLGQGPEFLIYFQGTGAADDSGLPNDRFFAVRPEGSVSTLKIQRTERGDSAVYLCASSPGGVAYNEQFFGPGTRLTVL.

The chain uses TRBV4-2 and TRBJ2-3, with D perhaps TRBD2 (6 bases). The V gene's germline CDR1 is LGHNA and CDR2 YNFKEQ. CDR3 size: 17 residues. V was pared by 1 base and J by 4 bases, with 18 bases between. Here the CDR3 DNA reads TGTGCCAGCAGCCAAGTAGGGACTCCAGTCGTGGCAGATACGCAGTATTTT. Translation: CASSQVGTPVVADTQYF.

This clone has only one observation. J is TRBJ1-1 and V is TRBV25-1, with D possibly being TRBD1 (5 bases). The CDR3 consists of 15 residues. Germline loops: CDR1 MGHDK, CDR2 SYGVNS. Trimming took 0 bases from V and 8 from J, leaving 16 bases between them. CDR3 region: CASSEYDHTRGEAFF. DNA of the CDR3: TGTGCCAGCAGTGAATACGACCATACGAGGGGCGAAGCTTTCTTT.

This chain connects TRBV1 to TRBJ2-6. TRBV1 is listed as a pseudogene. The CDR3 contains 18 residues. CDR3 DNA sequence: TGCACCAGCAGGCACCGTCGTTTGTGCCAAAGTCGGGCCAACGTCCTGACTTTC. Translating gives CTSRHRRLCQSRANVLTF.

This sequence joins TRBV6-1 and TRBJ2-1, with 8 bases identical to TRBD1. The CDR3 runs to 17 residues. Germline CDR1 reads MNHNS; CDR2 reads SASEGT. V trimming: 4 bases; J trimming: 3 bases; junction bases outside the gene matches: 11. In DNA form, the CDR3 reads TGTGCCAGCAGTGCAACCGGACAGGGACCCAACTACAATGAGCAGTTCTTC. Translation gives CASSATGQGPNYNEQFF.

V usage is TRBV5-1 and J usage is TRBJ1-5; weak D call: TRBD1 (6 bases). The germline V and J ends were trimmed by 0 bases and 4 bases, with 8 bases remaining between them. This CDR3 spans 14 amino acids. Germline CDR1 is SGHRS and CDR2 is YFSETQ. The CDR3 reads CASSLGTENQPQHF. CDR3 bases: TGCGCCAGCAGCTTGGGGACAGAAAATCAGCCCCAGCATTTT.

This clone occurred a few times. The J gene is TRBJ1-6, the V gene TRBV5-6; D is uncertain. V was pared by 0 bases and J by 11 bases, with 6 bases between. In germline, CDR1 is SGHDT, CDR2 YYEEEE. CDR3 size: 12 residues. The CDR3 protein is CASSLGYAPLHF. For the CDR3, the DNA is TGTGCCAGCAGCTTGGGCTACGCACCCCTCCACTTT.

The chain joins TRBV9 to TRBJ1-1; D not certain. Germline CDR1 SGDLS, CDR2 YYNGEE. The CDR3 loop spans 15 amino acids. V was shortened by 2 bases and J by 4 bases, with 15 bases between the two germline ends. The CDR3 region is CASSVDSGAGTEAFF. DNA for the CDR3: TGTGCCAGCAGCGTGGATTCGGGTGCAGGCACTGAAGCTTTCTTT.

The gene calls are TRBV7-2 and TRBJ1-2; 9 nucleotides agree with TRBD1. The CDR3 totals 16 residues. Germline CDR1 and CDR2: SGHTA and FQGNSA. V shed 7 bases and J 8 bases; nucleotides not matched to a gene: 17. The CDR3 sequence: CASIKLMGQGIRGYTF. DNA for the CDR3: TGTGCCAGCATCAAATTAATGGGACAGGGAATTAGAGGCTACACCTTC.

V usage is TRBV7-2 and J usage is TRBJ2-2, with a tentative D call TRBD2 (6 bases). CDR3 length equals 14 residues. Trimming left V 4 bases short and J 0 bases short, with 6 bases between. The germline V gene encodes CDR1 SGHTA and CDR2 FQGNSA. CDR3 DNA: TGTGCCAGCAGCTGGGACTCGAACACCGGGGAGCTGTTTTTT. It specifies CASSWDSNTGELFF.

This chain joins TRBV5-6 and TRBJ2-7; D call uncertain. This CDR3 has 13 amino acids. Germline V gene data show CDR1 as SGHDT and CDR2 as YYEEEE. Trimming took 1 base from V and 0 from J, leaving 5 bases between them. CDR3 coding DNA: TGTGCCAGCAGCTTGTCAGTCTCCTACGAGCAGTACTTC. Its translation: CASSLSVSYEQYF.

In its sample, this clone was seen once. The V gene is TRBV9, the J gene TRBJ1-5; D is possibly TRBD1 (5 bases). Between the trimmed V and J ends, which lost 0 bases and 4 bases, there was a span of 11 bases. Germline V gene sequence: CDR1 SGDLS, CDR2 YYNGEE. The CDR3 covers 15 residues. As DNA, the CDR3 is TGTGCCAGCAGCGTAGCTGGAGGGGCAAATCAGCCCCAGCATTTT. This sequence encodes CASSVAGGANQPQHF. Looking up the rest from reference TRBV9 and TRBJ1-5 gives the full variable domain: DSGVTQTPKHLITATGQRVTLRCSPRSGDLSVYWYQQSLDQGLQFLIQYYNGEERAKGNILERFSAQQFPDLHSELNLSSLELGDSALYFCASSVAGGANQPQHFGDGTRLSIL.

The chain is built from TRBV4-2 and TRBJ2-7; 11 bases line up with TRBD2. Germline V gene sequence: CDR1 LGHNA, CDR2 YNFKEQ. The CDR3 sequence is 15 residues long. V shed 1 base and J 7 bases; nucleotides not matched to a gene: 6. In nucleotides, the CDR3 is TGTGCCAGCAGCCAAGTACTAGCGGGGGTTGAAGAGCAGTACTTC. Protein: CASSQVLAGVEEQYF.

This chain links TRBV2 with TRBJ1-2; a possible D gene is TRBD1 (5 bases). Germline V gene sequence: CDR1 SNHLY, CDR2 FYNNEI. Trimming left V 0 bases short and J 0 bases short, with 11 bases between. The CDR3 is 16 residues long. CDR3: CASSEAGGATNYGYTF. The CDR3, as DNA: TGTGCCAGCAGTGAAGCAGGAGGGGCTACTAACTATGGCTACACCTTC.

The chain is built from TRBV5-5 and TRBJ2-7; no definite D call. Germline CDR1 is SGHKS and CDR2 is YYEKEE (reference sequence). Trimming pared 4 bases from V and 3 bases from J, leaving 11 bases between. The CDR3 runs 13 residues. The CDR3 nucleotides are TGTGCCAGCAGCCCCGGAAGGTTCTACGAGCAGTACTTC. Translated: CASSPGRFYEQYF.

The chain uses TRBV4-3 and TRBJ2-1; D may be TRBD1 (5 bases). There are 15 residues in the CDR3. The germline V gene encodes CDR1 LGHNA and CDR2 YSLEER. Trimming left V 0 bases short and J 7 bases short, with 13 bases between. This chain's CDR3 is CASSQDGAKRNEQFF. The CDR3 bases are TGCGCCAGCAGCCAAGATGGGGCTAAACGAAATGAGCAGTTCTTC.

The chain couples TRBV4-1 to TRBJ2-5, with 11 positions matching TRBD2. V shed 6 bases, J shed 6 bases, and the junction held 21 bases outside the gene matches. The CDR3 loop spans 19 amino acids. CDR1 is MGHRA and CDR2 is YSYEKL in the germline V gene. The CDR3 region is CASSQSTGTSGIGVKTQYF. The CDR3 DNA follows: TGCGCCAGCAGTCAGAGCACCGGGACTAGCGGTATTGGGGTGAAGACCCAGTACTTC.

The J gene is TRBJ2-7, the V gene TRBV18, with 11 positions matching TRBD1. V lost 3 bases, J lost 6 bases, and 7 bases stayed unmatched. The V gene's germline CDR1 is KGHSH and CDR2 LQKENI. The CDR3 extends over 15 amino acids. In nucleotides, the CDR3 is TGTGCCAGCTCACCTTCAGGACAGGGGGCAGGCGAGCAGTACTTC. It codes for CASSPSGQGAGEQYF.